This T cell receptor beta chain derives from a study of T cell repertoires in cytomegalovirus infection. General study findings and limits: Accumulated public TCR beta family frequency recognized individuals carrying CMV together with the relevant HLA.

Note on this clonotype: Its specificity is unknown.

Germline values: CDR1 MGHDK, CDR2 SYGVNS. This CDR3 comprises 15 residues. Trimming left V 2 bases short and J 7 bases short, with 14 bases between. TCRdb re-called the reads with MiXCR, one entry per CDR3 protein. The sample consists of some 230,000 distinct CDR3 sequences, 22% of them appearing once. The specimen was CD8+ T cells from PBMCs. The V gene is TRBV25-1, the J gene TRBJ1-4; unclear D gene. This clonotype was obtained from a human donor in good health (CMV status not recorded). Some clones in this sample may be carry-over from other donors' samples. CDR3 in amino acids: CASSELGPGGEKLFF. DNA for the CDR3: TGTGCCAGCAGTGAACTCGGGCCAGGAGGTGAAAAACTGTTTTTT.